This T cell receptor (beta chain) was obtained from a study of shared clonotypes between healthy human individuals (dated by TCRdb to about 2020). Some background on the complete study: The cohort comprised two women and a few men aged 18 to 49 years. To increase sequencing depth and limit assay-specific biases, different laboratories used diverse techniques to prepare libraries and sequence TCR repertoires. To estimate repertoire size and how much clonotypes are shared between individuals, the study performed deep sequencing of blood TCR repertoires from five healthy adults. For each donor, CD4 naive and CD4 memory were each given three plates, CD8 naive was given two plates, and CD8 memory was given one plate. Leukapheresis yielded between about 0.94 and 8.9 billion PBMCs per donor. What the authors observed across the whole study: Larger estimated clonotype richness was generally found for naive subsets than for memory subsets. Rarefaction of sorted-subset datasets indicated incomplete sequencing despite the large sequencing depth. Sharing across a few donors was observed for 4.5% to 6.5% of naive CD4, over 3% of naive CD8, 2.3% of memory CD4, and over 0.3% of memory CD8 clonotypes. Based on pairwise subsampling, the degree of clonotype sharing among donors was expected to be affected by sequencing depth. Higher generation probabilities were observed for clonotypes shared by all four sorted-subset donors than for non-shared clonotypes. The genetic and exposure-history diversity represented was limited by the small number of donors. Sampling was restricted to blood, and TCR repertoires in tissue are likely to differ from TCR repertoires in blood.

On this clone itself: It lacks a known antigen. No base-level quality is on record; no much larger clone is a single base apart.

V is cut by 5 bases and J by 4 bases, and the space between the germline ends is 9 bases. Reading the germline V gene gives CDR1 SGHTA and CDR2 FQGNSA. The CDR3 runs 13 amino acids, cysteine and phenylalanine included. Only the CDR3 part of the read is kept: 39 bases, read in frame from the first base. The donors were healthy, HIV-negative adults who had no recently reported acute infections or vaccinations. Every donor was a Caucasian adult residing in Nashville, Tennessee, USA. CD8 memory samples consisted of magnetically selected CD45RO+ cells combined with CCR7-negative CD45RA+ effector memory (TemRA) cells. After blood collection by leukapheresis, PBMCs were isolated using Ficoll-Histopaque density gradient centrifugation and then cryopreserved in the vapor phase of liquid nitrogen. Analytical flow cytometry was used to check the purity and quantity of every magnetically sorted T cell population. Each sorted fraction had its genomic DNA isolated and then quantified by UV absorbance on a Nanodrop 2000c.

Using the deep immunoSEQ assay, TCR CDR3 regions were amplified from genomic DNA by multiplex PCR. Extracted genomic DNA from each cell subset was spread evenly across all wells of several immunoSEQ 96-well plates, with each plate serving as a replicate. For sorted subsets, roughly 200 ng of genomic DNA, equivalent to 30,000 or so T cell genomes, went into each replicate PCR. Purified libraries were measured with a Qubit 3.0 fluorometer, size-checked on a Bioanalyzer 2100, and measured again with the KAPA Library Quantification kit. Every immunoSEQ 96-well plate was sequenced on a dedicated single-read 150-cycle Illumina NextSeq 550 flow cell. Per the source publication's procedure: Because the immunoSEQ output included only junctional sequences and no quality scores, the filtering could not be the same as the filtering used for full-length reads. Sequences were annotated with PyIR, a Python wrapper for IgBLAST v1.9, using IMGT germline references to assign V/J genes and CDR3. Reads with weak V/J assignments (E-value above 1e-6), missing CDR3, stop codons, out-of-frame junctions, or ambiguous translated residues were removed. V3J clonotypes were defined as sequences sharing an identical inferred V gene, J gene, and CDR3 amino acid sequence. Percentage overlap between repertoires was calculated by dividing the number of shared unique clonotypes by the size of the smaller repertoire. Three approaches were used to assess repertoire richness: RTK rarefaction, the Chao1 estimator, and Recon v2.1 estimates of unobserved clonotypes. For all TCRbeta clonotypes obtained by the gDNA method from a handful of donors, generation probabilities were computed with OLGA. The immuneACCESS repertoire file appears here via TCRdb, limited to in-frame rearrangements. These files lack a portion of the clones; in checked studies, under half of the deficit traces to unresolved V genes, and the cause of the others is not known. The DNA was the basis for D and trimming; V, J and clone size are from that table. Across this sample there are roughly 86,000 clones, with 60% to 75% seen only once. Roughly 50% of the sample is held by the ten biggest clonotypes.

The sequence derives from a man aged 25 to 45 in good health. The sequencing input was memory CD8+ T cells sorted from blood. According to the study, the label for this sample's cell subset or site signals: CD45RO+ cells pooled with CCR7-negative TemRA cells. The sequence is built from TRBV7-2 and TRBJ2-1, with no D gene named confidently. The CDR3 protein: CASSLRVYNEQFF. The bases are TGTGCCAGCAGCCTTCGGGTGTACAATGAGCAGTTCTTC.